This TCR beta chain was sequenced for a study of shared clonotypes between healthy human individuals. The wider study: Three plates were used per donor for CD4 naive, three for CD4 memory, two for CD8 naive and one for CD8 memory.

Trimming cost V 3 bases and J 4 bases, with 10 bases left between them. This CDR3 is built from 14 residues. Germline-derived CDR1 and CDR2 are SEHNR and FQNEAQ (reference sequence). Methods used by the authors: ImmunoSEQ junction-only sequences lacked quality scores, so their filtering differed. Here immunoSEQ multiplex PCR was the method, and the copy in TCRdb shows in-frame clones only, minus some. The V and J calls and clone size are taken from that table; D and trimming were inferred from the DNA. The repertoire holds 640,000 or so clones, with about two thirds as singletons. Sequenced input: memory CD4+ T cells sorted from blood. The subset was: CD45RA-negative fraction. J is TRBJ1-3 and V is TRBV7-9; D is perhaps TRBD1 (5 bases). The clonotype originates from a woman aged 25-40 years in good health. This chain's CDR3 is CASSFPGSGNTIYF. The DNA for the CDR3 is TGTGCCAGCAGCTTCCCAGGGTCGGGAAACACCATATATTTT.